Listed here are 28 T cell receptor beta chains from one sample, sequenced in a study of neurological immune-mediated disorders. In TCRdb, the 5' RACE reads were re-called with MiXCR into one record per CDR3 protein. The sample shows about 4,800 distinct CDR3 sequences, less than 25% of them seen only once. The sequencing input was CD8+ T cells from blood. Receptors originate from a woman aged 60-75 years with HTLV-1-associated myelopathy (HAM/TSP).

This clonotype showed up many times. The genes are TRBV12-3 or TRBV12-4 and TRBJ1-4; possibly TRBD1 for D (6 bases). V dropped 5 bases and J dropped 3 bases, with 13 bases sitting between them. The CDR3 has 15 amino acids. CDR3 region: CASSPQGRANEKLFF. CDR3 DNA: TGTGCCAGCAGTCCACAGGGTCGGGCTAATGAAAAACTGTTTTTT.

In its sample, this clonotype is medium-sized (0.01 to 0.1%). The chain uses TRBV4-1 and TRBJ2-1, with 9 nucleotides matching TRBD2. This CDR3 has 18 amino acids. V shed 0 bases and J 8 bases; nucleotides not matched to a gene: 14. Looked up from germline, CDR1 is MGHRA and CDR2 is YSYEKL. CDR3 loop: CASSQDRGAGGSDDEQFF. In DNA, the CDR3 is TGCGCCAGCAGCCAAGATAGGGGTGCGGGGGGGAGTGACGATGAGCAGTTCTTC.

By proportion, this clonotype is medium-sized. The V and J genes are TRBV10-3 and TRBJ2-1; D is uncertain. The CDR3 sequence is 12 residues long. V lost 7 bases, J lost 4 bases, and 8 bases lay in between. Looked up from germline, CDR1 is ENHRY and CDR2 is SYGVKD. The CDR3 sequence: CAINTGYNEQFF. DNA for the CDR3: TGTGCCATCAATACTGGGTACAATGAGCAGTTCTTC.

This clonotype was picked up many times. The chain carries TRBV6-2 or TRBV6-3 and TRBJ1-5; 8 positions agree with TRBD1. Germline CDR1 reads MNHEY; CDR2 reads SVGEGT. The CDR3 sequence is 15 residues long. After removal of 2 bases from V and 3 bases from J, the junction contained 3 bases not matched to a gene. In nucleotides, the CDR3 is TGTGCCAGCAGTTACGGCAGGGGGCTCAATCAGCCCCAGCATTTT. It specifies CASSYGRGLNQPQHF.

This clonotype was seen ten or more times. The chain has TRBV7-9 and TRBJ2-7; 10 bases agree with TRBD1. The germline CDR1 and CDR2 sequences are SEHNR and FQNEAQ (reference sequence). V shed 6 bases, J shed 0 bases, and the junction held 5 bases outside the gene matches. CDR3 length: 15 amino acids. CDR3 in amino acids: CASSGTGVNSYEQYF. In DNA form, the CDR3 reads TGTGCCAGCAGTGGGACAGGGGTCAACTCCTACGAGCAGTACTTC.

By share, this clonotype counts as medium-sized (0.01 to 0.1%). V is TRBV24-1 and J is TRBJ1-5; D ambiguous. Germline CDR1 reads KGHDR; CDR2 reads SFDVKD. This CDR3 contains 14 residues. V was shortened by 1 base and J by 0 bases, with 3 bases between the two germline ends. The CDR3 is CATSDFNSNQPQHF. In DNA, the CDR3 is TGTGCCACCAGTGATTTTAATAGCAATCAGCCCCAGCATTTT.

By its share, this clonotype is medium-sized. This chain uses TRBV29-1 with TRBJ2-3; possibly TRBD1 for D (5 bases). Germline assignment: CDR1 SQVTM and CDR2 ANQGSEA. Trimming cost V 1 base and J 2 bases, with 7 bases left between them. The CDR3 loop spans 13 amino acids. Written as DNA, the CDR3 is TGCAGCGTTGAAGGACAGTTCACAGATACGCAGTATTTT. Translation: CSVEGQFTDTQYF.

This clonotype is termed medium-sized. CDR3 in amino acids: CASSQEKKMNTEAFF. CDR3 sequence (DNA): TGTGCCAGCAGCCAAGAGAAGAAGATGAACACTGAAGCTTTCTTT. This chain links TRBV14 with TRBJ1-1; D unclear. Germline CDR1 SGHDN, CDR2 FVKESK. The CDR3 has 15 residues. Trimming shortened V by 0 bases and J by 0 bases, and 8 bases separated the two germline ends.

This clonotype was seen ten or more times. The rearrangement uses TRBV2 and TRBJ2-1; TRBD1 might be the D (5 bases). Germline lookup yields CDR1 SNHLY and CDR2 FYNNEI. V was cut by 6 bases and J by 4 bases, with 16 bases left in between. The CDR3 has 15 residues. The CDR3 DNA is TGTGCCAGCAGAAACCCAGGGTCGTTTTACAATGAGCAGTTCTTC. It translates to CASRNPGSFYNEQFF.

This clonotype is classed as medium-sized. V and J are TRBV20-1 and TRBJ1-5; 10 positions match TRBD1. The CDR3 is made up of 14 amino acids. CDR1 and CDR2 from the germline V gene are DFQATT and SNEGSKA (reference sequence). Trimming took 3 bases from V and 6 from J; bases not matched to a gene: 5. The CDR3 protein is CSASSGQGLQPQHF. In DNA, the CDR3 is TGCAGTGCTAGTTCGGGACAGGGGCTTCAGCCCCAGCATTTT.

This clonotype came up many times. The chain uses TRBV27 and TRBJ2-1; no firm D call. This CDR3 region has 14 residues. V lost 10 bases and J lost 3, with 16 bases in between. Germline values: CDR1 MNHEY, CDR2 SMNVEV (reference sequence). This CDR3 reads CAIRSSESYNEQFF. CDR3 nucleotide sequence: TGTGCCATCAGGAGTTCCGAGAGCTACAATGAGCAGTTCTTC.

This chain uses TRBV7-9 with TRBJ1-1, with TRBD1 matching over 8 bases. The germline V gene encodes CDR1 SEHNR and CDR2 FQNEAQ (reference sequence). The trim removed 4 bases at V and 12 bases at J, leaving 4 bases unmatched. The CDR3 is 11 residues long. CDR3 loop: CASSSDRVPFF. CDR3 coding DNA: TGTGCCAGCAGCTCGGACAGGGTACCTTTCTTT. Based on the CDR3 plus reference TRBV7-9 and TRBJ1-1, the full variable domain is DTGVSQNPRHKITKRGQNVTFRCDPISEHNRLYWYRQTLGQGPEFLTYFQNEAQLEKSRLLSDRFSAERPKGSFSTLEIQRTEQGDSAMYLCASSSDRVPFFGQGTRLTVV.

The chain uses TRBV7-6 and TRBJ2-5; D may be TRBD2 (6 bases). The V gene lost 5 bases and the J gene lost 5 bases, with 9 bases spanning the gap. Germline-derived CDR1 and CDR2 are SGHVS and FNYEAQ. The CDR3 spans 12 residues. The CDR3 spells CASSSGGETQYF. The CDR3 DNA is TGTGCCAGCAGCAGTGGGGGGGAGACCCAGTACTTC.

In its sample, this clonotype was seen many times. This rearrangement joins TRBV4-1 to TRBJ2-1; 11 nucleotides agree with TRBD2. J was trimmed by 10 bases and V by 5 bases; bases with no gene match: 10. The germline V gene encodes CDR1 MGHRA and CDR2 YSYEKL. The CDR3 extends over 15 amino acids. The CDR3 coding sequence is TGCGCCAGCAGCTTTAGCGGGAGGGCCGGGGACGAGCAGTTCTTC. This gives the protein CASSFSGRAGDEQFF.

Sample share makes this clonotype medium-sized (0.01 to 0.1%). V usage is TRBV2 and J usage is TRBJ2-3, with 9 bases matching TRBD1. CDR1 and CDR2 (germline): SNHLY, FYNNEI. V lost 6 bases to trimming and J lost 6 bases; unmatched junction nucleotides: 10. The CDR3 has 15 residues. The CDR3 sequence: CASSDPGQGGDTQYF. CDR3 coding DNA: TGTGCCAGCAGCGATCCGGGACAGGGAGGTGATACGCAGTATTTT.

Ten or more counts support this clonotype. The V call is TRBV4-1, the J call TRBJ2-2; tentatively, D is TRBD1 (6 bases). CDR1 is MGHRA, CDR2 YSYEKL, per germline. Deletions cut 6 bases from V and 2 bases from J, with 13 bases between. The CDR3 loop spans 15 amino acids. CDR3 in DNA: TGCGCCAGCAGGGAGAGGGGGTTCAACACCGGGGAGCTGTTTTTT. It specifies CASRERGFNTGELFF.

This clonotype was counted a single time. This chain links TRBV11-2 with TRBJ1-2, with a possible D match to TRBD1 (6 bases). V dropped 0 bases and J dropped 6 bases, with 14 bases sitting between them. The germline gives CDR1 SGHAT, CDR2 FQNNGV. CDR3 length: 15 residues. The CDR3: CASSLEGGIVDGYTF. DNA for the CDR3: TGTGCCAGCAGCTTAGAAGGGGGGATCGTGGATGGCTACACCTTC.

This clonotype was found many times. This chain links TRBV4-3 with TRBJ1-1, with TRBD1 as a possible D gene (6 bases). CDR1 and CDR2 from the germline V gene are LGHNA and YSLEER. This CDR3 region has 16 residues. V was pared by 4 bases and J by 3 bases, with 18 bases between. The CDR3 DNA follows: TGCGCCAGCAGCCTTACGGACAGCGGGGGCCACACTGAAGCTTTCTTT. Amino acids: CASSLTDSGGHTEAFF.

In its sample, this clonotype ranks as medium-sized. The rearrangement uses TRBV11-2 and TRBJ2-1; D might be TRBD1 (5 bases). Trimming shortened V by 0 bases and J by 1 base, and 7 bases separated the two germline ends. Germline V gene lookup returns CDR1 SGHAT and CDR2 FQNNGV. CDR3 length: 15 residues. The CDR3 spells CASSLEGPSYNEQFF. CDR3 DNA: TGTGCCAGCAGCTTAGAGGGGCCGTCCTACAATGAGCAGTTCTTC.

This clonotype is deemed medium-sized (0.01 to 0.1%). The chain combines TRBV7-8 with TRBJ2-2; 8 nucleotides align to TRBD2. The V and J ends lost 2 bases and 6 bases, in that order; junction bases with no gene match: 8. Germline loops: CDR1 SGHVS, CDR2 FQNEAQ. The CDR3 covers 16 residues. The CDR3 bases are TGTGCCAGCAGCTTAAAGATCCGGGAGGGCCCCGGGGAGCTGTTTTTT. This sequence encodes CASSLKIREGPGELFF.

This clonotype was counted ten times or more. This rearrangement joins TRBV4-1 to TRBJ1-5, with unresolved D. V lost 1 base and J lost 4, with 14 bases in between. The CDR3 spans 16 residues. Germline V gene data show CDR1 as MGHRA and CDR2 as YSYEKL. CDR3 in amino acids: CASSQVAALGNQPQHF. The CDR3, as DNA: TGCGCCAGCAGCCAAGTAGCTGCTTTGGGGAATCAGCCCCAGCATTTT.

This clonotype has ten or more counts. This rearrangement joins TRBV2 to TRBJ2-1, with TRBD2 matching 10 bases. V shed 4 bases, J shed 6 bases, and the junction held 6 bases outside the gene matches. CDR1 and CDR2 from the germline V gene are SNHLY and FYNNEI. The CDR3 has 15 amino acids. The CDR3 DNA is TGTGCCAGCAGTGTAAGCGGGGGGGCAACCAATGAGCAGTTCTTC. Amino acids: CASSVSGGATNEQFF.

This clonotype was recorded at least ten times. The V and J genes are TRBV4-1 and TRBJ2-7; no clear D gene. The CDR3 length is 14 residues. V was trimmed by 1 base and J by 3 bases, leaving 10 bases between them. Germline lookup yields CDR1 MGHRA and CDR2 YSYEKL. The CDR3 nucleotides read TGCGCCAGCAGCCAAGGTTGGGTCGGCTACGAGCAGTACTTC. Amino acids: CASSQGWVGYEQYF.

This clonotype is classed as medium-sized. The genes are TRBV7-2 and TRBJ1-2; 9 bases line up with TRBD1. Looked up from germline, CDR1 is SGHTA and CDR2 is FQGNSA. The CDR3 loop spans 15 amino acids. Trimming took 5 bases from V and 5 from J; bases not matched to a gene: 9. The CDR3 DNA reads TGTGCCAGCAGCCACCCCGGGACAGGGACTTATGGCTACACCTTC. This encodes CASSHPGTGTYGYTF.

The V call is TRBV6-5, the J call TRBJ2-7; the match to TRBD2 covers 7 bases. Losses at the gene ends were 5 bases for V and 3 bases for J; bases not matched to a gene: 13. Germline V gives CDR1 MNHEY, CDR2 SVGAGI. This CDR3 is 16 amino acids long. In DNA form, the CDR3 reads TGTGCCAGCAGTGAGGGGCTAACTAGCGCGCACTACGAGCAGTACTTC. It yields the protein CASSEGLTSAHYEQYF.

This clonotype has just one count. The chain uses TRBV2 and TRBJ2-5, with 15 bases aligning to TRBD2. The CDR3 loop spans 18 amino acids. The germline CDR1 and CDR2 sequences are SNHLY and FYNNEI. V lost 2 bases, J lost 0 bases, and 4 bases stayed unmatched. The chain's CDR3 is CASSEPGLAGGHQETQYF. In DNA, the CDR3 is TGTGCCAGCAGTGAACCGGGACTAGCGGGGGGCCACCAAGAGACCCAGTACTTC.

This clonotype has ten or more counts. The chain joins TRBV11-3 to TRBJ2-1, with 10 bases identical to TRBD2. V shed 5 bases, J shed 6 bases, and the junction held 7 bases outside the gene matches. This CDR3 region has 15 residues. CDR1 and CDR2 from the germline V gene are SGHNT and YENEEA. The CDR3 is CASSPGLAGVNEQFF. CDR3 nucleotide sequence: TGTGCCAGCAGCCCTGGCCTAGCGGGAGTCAATGAGCAGTTCTTC.

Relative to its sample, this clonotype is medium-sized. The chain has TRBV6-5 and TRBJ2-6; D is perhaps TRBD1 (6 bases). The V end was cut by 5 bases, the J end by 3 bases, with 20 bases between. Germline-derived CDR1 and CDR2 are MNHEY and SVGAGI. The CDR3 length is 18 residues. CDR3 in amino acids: CASSQDPGVRIGANVLTF. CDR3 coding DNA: TGTGCCAGCAGTCAAGACCCAGGGGTTCGAATTGGGGCCAACGTCCTGACTTTC.